A selection of T cell receptor beta chains follows, all from one sample in a study of T cell responses to AZD1222 COVID-19 vaccine. TCRdb's table, derived via immunoSEQ multiplex PCR, lists solely in-frame clones and lacks some. The sample includes around 120,000 clones, 70% to 90% of them seen just once. The starting material was peripheral blood, obtained on day 0 of AZD1222 vaccination. These receptors came from an adult in good health. CDR3s include the opening cysteine and the closing phenylalanine or tryptophan. The D gene is left open where the match is weak. Where a row states a size, it is once, few, many or the class of an expanded clone; other rows omit it.

TRBJ1-3	TRBV6-6	-	-	TGTGCCAGCAAAGAGAGCTCTGGAAACACCATATATTTT	CASKESSGNTIYF
TRBJ2-7	TRBV19	-	TRBD1	TGTGCCAGTAGTGACAGGGGCCCTCCTTACGAGCAGTACTTC	CASSDRGPPYEQYF
TRBJ2-4	TRBV4-3	-	-	TGCGCCAGCAGCCAAGTGGGCAGGGTTGAGGACATTCAGTACTTC	CASSQVGRVEDIQYF
TRBJ2-2	TRBV7-6	-	TRBD2	TGTGCCAGCAGCTTGACTAGCGGGGGAACGGGCGGGGAGCTGTTTTTT	CASSLTSGGTGGELFF
TRBJ2-7	TRBV18	-	-	TGTGCCAGCTCACAAAACGGGCCGGTAGGCTACGAGCAGTACTTC	CASSQNGPVGYEQYF
TRBJ2-3	TRBV2	-	TRBD2	TGTGCCAGCAGCCTAGCGGGAGGGGGAGCAGATACGCAGTATTTT	CASSLAGGGADTQYF
TRBJ1-2	TRBV5-1	-	-	TGCGCCAGCAGCTTTGAGGGGGGTCTCGGCTACACCTTC	CASSFEGGLGYTF
TRBJ1-2	TRBV2	-	-	TGTGCCAGCAGTGAAACCAGGGATGGCTACACCTTC	CASSETRDGYTF
TRBJ2-7	TRBV4-1	-	-	TGCGCCAGCAGCCGGGTCCGGGACGGAACCTACGAGCAGTACTTC	CASSRVRDGTYEQYF
TRBJ2-2	TRBV7-2	-	TRBD2	TGTGCCAGCAGCCGCCGGGGTGCGGGGGGGCCCGGGGAGCTGTTTTTT	CASSRRGAGGPGELFF
TRBJ1-1	TRBV9	-	-	TGTGCCAGCAGCGCATACCGAGTTGGGCCACGGACTGAAGCTTTCTTT	CASSAYRVGPRTEAFF
TRBJ2-1	TRBV12-2	-	-	TGTGCAAGTCGCTTATTCAGGGAGTGGAATGAGCAGTTCTTC	CASRLFREWNEQFF
TRBJ2-7	TRBV28	few	TRBD1	TGTGCCAGCAGTTTTAATTTCCCGGGACAGGGGCGCGAGCAGTACTTC	CASSFNFPGQGREQYF
TRBJ2-1	TRBV24-1	-	-	TGTGCCACCAGTGATTTGCTCGCGGGAAGCGAGCAGTTCTTC	CATSDLLAGSEQFF
TRBJ2-5	TRBV19	-	TRBD1	TGTGCCAGTAGTATGGCCGGGACAGGGGGCGCCCAGACCCAGTACTTC	CASSMAGTGGAQTQYF
TRBJ1-2	TRBV29-1	-	-	TGCAGCGTTGATGTTTGGTCCCCTTTCTGGGCTAACTATGGCTACACCTTC	CSVDVWSPFWANYGYTF
TRBJ2-5	TRBV4-1	-	-	TGCGCCAGCAGCCGCCTTGGACTCATTCAAGAGACCCAGTACTTC	CASSRLGLIQETQYF
TRBJ2-7	TRBV7-2	-	TRBD1	TGTGCCAGCAGCTTAGCCGGGACAGACGCCTACGAGCAGTACTTC	CASSLAGTDAYEQYF
TRBJ1-6	TRBV6-5	-	TRBD1	TGTGCCAGCACCCCGACAGGGGTTGGGTCACCCCTCCACTTT	CASTPTGVGSPLHF
TRBJ2-2	TRBV5-1	-	-	TGCGCCAGCAGCAAGGACAGTTTGAACACCGGGGAGCTGTTTTTT	CASSKDSLNTGELFF
TRBJ2-1	TRBV6-4	-	-	TGTGCCAGCCGACAGGCTCACAATGAGCAGTTCTTC	CASRQAHNEQFF
TRBJ1-4	TRBV15	-	TRBD1	TGTGCCACCAGCAGAGATCGGGGACAGGGCAATGAAAAACTGTTTTTT	CATSRDRGQGNEKLFF
TRBJ2-1	TRBV2	-	-	TGTGCCAGCAAGACCCCTACCGCGGTCAATGAGCAGTTCTTC	CASKTPTAVNEQFF
TRBJ2-5	TRBV5-8	-	-	TGTGCCAGCCCTATCGGAAGGACCGAGACCCAGTACTTC	CASPIGRTETQYF
TRBJ2-5	TRBV10-3	-	-	TGTGCCATCAGTGACGGGGTCTCCCAAGAGACCCAGTACTTC	CAISDGVSQETQYF
TRBJ2-7	TRBV5-5	-	-	TGTGCCAGCAGCTACCGGGACGAGCAGTACTTC	CASSYRDEQYF
TRBJ1-3	TRBV6-5	few	-	TGTGCCAGCGCCCCGGAGTCCGGCTCTGGAAACACCATATATTTT	CASAPESGSGNTIYF
TRBJ2-1	TRBV10-3	-	TRBD1	TGTGCCATCAGTGACTCCGGACAGGCGGCGGGTGATGAGCAGTTCTTC	CAISDSGQAAGDEQFF
TRBJ1-2	TRBV28	-	-	TGTGCCGGAGCACCAGGAGGGTGGGGAGACTATGGCTACACCTTC	CAGAPGGWGDYGYTF
TRBJ1-1	TRBV3-1/TRBV3-2	-	-	TGTGCCAGCAGCCAAGTGACTGAAGCTTTCTTT	CASSQVTEAFF
TRBJ1-5	TRBV19	-	-	TGTGCCAGTAGCGACCGGGGTTCTGTACCAACCATAAGCAATCAGCCCCAGCATTTT	CASSDRGSVPTISNQPQHF
TRBJ1-2	TRBV3-1/TRBV3-2	-	-	TGTGCCAGCAGCCGATCGACAGGCACCTATGGCTACACCTTC	CASSRSTGTYGYTF
TRBJ2-4	TRBV19	-	-	TGTGCCAGTTCCGGGGCTACAGAAGCCAAAAACATTCAGTACTTC	CASSGATEAKNIQYF
TRBJ1-6	TRBV6-5	-	-	TGTGCCATCGCGGGCTCCCGGACTCATAATTCACCCCTCCACTTT	CAIAGSRTHNSPLHF
TRBJ1-5	TRBV19	few	TRBD1	TGTGCCAGTAGTGGGACAGGGAGGCAGCCCCAGCATTTT	CASSGTGRQPQHF
TRBJ2-2	TRBV5-1	-	-	TGCGCCAGCAGCTTGGGTGTGGAGCTGTTTTTT	CASSLGVELFF
TRBJ1-1	TRBV3-1/TRBV3-2	-	-	TGTGCCAGCAGGGGCACTGAAGCTTTCTTT	CASRGTEAFF
TRBJ2-7	TRBV12-3/TRBV12-4	-	-	TGTGCCAGCGGTCCCGACGGAACCTACGAGCAGTACTTC	CASGPDGTYEQYF
TRBJ1-5	TRBV3-1/TRBV3-2	-	-	TGTGCCAGCAGCCAAGATCGGGCGAGCCCCCAGCATTTT	CASSQDRASPQHF
TRBJ2-3	TRBV4-3	-	TRBD2	TGCGCCAGCAGCCAAGAAGGGACTAACACAGATACGCAGTATTTT	CASSQEGTNTDTQYF
TRBJ2-3	TRBV28	-	-	TGTGCCAGCAGTTTAGAGGAAGCGTACATAAGGCCCCCAAGCACAGATACGCAGTATTTT	CASSLEEAYIRPPSTDTQYF
TRBJ1-1	TRBV12-3/TRBV12-4	-	-	TGTGCCAGCAGTTCGCAGGTGAACACTGAAGCTTTCTTT	CASSSQVNTEAFF
TRBJ2-1	TRBV5-4	-	-	TGTGCCAGCAGCTTGAGGGGTGAGCAGTTCTTC	CASSLRGEQFF
TRBJ2-2	TRBV4-2	once	TRBD1	TGTGCCAGCAGCCAAGAGGGACAGACGAACACCGGGGAGCTGTTTTTT	CASSQEGQTNTGELFF
TRBJ2-3	TRBV5-8	-	TRBD1	TGTGCCAGCAGCCCCAGGGGGACAGGGGCAGATACGCAGTATTTT	CASSPRGTGADTQYF
TRBJ1-2	TRBV6-6	-	TRBD1	TGTGCCAGCAACTTACAGGGGGCTGCGTACGGCTACACCTTC	CASNLQGAAYGYTF
TRBJ2-7	TRBV6-5	few	-	TGTGCCAGCAGCGGGGACACGCTATACGAGCAGTACTTC	CASSGDTLYEQYF
TRBJ1-2	TRBV7-9	-	-	TGTGCCAGCAGCGGGAGGTCTTTTAACTATGGCTACACCTTC	CASSGRSFNYGYTF
TRBJ1-1	TRBV7-8	-	TRBD1	TGTGCCAGCAGCTTAGGTTTCAGGGGACAGCTGAACACTGAAGCTTTCTTT	CASSLGFRGQLNTEAFF
TRBJ2-1	TRBV5-1	once	TRBD1	TGCGCCAGCAGCTTACAGGGGGCGGAATACAATGAGCAGTTCTTC	CASSLQGAEYNEQFF
TRBJ2-3	TRBV13	-	TRBD2	TGTGCCAGCAGCCCCGGGACTAGCGGGGTCCAGGCCGCAGATACGCAGTATTTT	CASSPGTSGVQAADTQYF
TRBJ1-2	TRBV7-2	-	-	TGTGCCAGCAGCTCCCCGGGGGGAGGCTACACCTTC	CASSSPGGGYTF
TRBJ2-1	TRBV3-1/TRBV3-2	-	TRBD2	TGTGCCAGCAGCCAAGGAGCGGGAGGGTACAATGAGCAGTTCTTC	CASSQGAGGYNEQFF
TRBJ1-2	TRBV5-1	-	TRBD1	TGCGCCAGCAGCCCTGACAGGGCCCCTAACTATGGCTACACCTTC	CASSPDRAPNYGYTF
TRBJ2-4	TRBV28	once	TRBD1	TGTGCCAGCAGTCCTCCGGGACAGGGAAAAAACATTCAGTACTTC	CASSPPGQGKNIQYF
TRBJ2-2	TRBV9	-	TRBD2	TGTGCCAGCAGCGCCAGCGGGGGGGCAGTCGGGGAGCTGTTTTTT	CASSASGGAVGELFF
TRBJ2-3	TRBV5-1	-	TRBD2	TGCGCCAGCAGCTTGGCCCCCGGACTAGCGGGAGGACGCACAGATACGCAGTATTTT	CASSLAPGLAGGRTDTQYF
TRBJ2-3	TRBV6-5	-	-	TGTGCCAGCAGGGGCCCCCAGTGGGATACGCAGTATTTT	CASRGPQWDTQYF
TRBJ2-7	TRBV7-2	-	-	TGTGCCAGCAGCTTATACGGCGGCGAGCAGTACTTC	CASSLYGGEQYF
TRBJ1-5	TRBV6-6	-	-	TGTGCCAGCACGGAGGGGAGGCAGCCCCAGCATTTT	CASTEGRQPQHF